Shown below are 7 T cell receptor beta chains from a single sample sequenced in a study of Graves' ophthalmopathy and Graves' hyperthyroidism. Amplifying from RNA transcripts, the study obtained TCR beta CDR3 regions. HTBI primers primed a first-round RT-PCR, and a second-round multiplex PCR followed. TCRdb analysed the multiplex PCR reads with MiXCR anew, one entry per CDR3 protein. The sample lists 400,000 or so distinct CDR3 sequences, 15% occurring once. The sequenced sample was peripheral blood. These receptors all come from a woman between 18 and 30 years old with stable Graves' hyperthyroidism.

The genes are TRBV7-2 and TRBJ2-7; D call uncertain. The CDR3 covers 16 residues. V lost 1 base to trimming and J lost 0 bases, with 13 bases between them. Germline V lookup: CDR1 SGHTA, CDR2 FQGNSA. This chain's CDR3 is CASSLGRSYSSYEQYF. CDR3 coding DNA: TGTGCCAGCAGCTTAGGGCGCAGCTACTCCTCCTACGAGCAGTACTTC.

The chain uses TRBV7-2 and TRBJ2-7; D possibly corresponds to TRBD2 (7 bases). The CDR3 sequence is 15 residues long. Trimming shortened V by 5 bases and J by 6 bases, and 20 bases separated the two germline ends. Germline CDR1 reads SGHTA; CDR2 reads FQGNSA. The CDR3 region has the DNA TGTGCCAGCAGCCGCGAGGGGGGGGGACCTGGCGAGCAGTACTTC. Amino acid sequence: CASSREGGGPGEQYF. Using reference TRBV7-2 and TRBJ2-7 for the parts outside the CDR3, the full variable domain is GAGVSQSPSNKVTEKGKDVELRCDPISGHTALYWYRQSLGQGLEFLIYFQGNSAPDKSGLPSDRFSAERTGGSVSTLTIQRTQQEDSAVYLCASSREGGGPGEQYFGPGTRLTVT.

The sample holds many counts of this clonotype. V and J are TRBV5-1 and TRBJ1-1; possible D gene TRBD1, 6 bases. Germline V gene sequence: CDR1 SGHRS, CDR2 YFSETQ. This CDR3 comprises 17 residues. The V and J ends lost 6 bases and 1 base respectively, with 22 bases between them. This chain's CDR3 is CASTQEAGARSNTEAFF. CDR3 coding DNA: TGCGCCAGCACCCAAGAGGCGGGGGCCAGATCGAACACTGAAGCTTTCTTT.

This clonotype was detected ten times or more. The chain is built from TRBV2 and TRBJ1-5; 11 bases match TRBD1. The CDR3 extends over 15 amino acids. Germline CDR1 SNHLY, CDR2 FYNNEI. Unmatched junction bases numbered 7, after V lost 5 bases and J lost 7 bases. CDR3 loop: CASSTGTGGGQPQHF. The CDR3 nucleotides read TGTGCCAGCAGTACCGGGACAGGGGGAGGACAGCCCCAGCATTTT.

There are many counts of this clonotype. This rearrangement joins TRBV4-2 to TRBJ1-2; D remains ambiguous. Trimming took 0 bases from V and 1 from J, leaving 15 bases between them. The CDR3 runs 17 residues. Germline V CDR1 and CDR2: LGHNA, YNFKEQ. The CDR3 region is CASSQEGLVALNYGYTF. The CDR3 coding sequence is TGTGCCAGCAGCCAAGAGGGTTTAGTAGCTCTTAACTATGGCTACACCTTC.

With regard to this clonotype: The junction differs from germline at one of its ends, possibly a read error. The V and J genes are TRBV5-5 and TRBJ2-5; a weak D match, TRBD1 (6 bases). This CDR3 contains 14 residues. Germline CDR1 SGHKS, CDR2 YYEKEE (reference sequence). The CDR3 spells CAISSLDSQETQYF. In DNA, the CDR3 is TGTGCCATCAGCTCCCTGGACAGCCAAGAGACCCAGTACTTC.

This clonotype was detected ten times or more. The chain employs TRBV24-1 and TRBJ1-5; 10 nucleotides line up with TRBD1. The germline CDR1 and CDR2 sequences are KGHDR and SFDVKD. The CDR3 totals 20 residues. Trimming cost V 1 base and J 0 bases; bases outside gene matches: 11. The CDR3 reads CATSDFNQDRGGISNQPQHF. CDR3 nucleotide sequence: TGTGCCACCAGTGATTTTAATCAGGACAGGGGGGGAATTAGCAATCAGCCCCAGCATTTT.